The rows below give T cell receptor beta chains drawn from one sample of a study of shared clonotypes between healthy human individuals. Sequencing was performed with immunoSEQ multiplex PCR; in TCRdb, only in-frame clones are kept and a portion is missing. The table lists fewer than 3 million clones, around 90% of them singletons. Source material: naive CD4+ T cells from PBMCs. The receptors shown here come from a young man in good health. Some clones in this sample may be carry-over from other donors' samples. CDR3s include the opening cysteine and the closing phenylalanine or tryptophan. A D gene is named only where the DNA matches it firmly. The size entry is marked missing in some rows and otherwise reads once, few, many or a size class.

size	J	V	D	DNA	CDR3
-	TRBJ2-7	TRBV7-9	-	TGTGCCAGCAGCTTAGCCAATATCTACGAGCAGTACTTC	CASSLANIYEQYF
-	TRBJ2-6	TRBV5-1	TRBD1	TGCGCCAGCAGCTGGTTGGGACAGGGGTTAATCTCTGGGGCCAACGTCCTGACTTTC	CASSWLGQGLISGANVLTF
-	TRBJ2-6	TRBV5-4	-	TGTGCCAGCAGCTTGGGCAGGCTACGCTCTGGGGCCAACGTCCTGACTTTC	CASSLGRLRSGANVLTF
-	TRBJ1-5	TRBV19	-	TGTGCCAGTAGTACCGAGAGGCGACAGCCCCAGCATTTT	CASSTERRQPQHF
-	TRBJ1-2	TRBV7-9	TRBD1	TGTGCCAGCAGTCGTCTCGGACAGGGGGCGACCTATGGCTACACCTTC	CASSRLGQGATYGYTF
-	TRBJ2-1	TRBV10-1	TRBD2	TGCGCCAGCAGTGCAGAAGCGGGAGGATGGAATGAGCAGTTCTTC	CASSAEAGGWNEQFF
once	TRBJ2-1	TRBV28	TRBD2	TGTGCCAGCAGTTTAGTCCAGGGACTAGCGGCTTACAATGAGCAGTTCTTC	CASSLVQGLAAYNEQFF
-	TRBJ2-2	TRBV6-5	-	TGTGCCAGCAGTTCTCGAACGAACACCGGGGAGCTGTTTTTT	CASSSRTNTGELFF
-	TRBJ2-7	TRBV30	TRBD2	TGTGCCTGGAGCACACTAGCGCCTTCCCTCTACGAGCAGTACTTC	CAWSTLAPSLYEQYF
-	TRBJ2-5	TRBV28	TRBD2	TGTGCCAGCAGTTTAGGGAGGCTAGCGGGAGTTGCAGAGACCCAGTACTTC	CASSLGRLAGVAETQYF
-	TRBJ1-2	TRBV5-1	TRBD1	TGCGCCAGCACCCCGATGGGGGACAGCTATGGCTACACCTTC	CASTPMGDSYGYTF
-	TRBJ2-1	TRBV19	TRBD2	TGTGCCAGTAGTATAGGGTTCAGGGCGGGGGCCTACAATGAGCAGTTCTTC	CASSIGFRAGAYNEQFF
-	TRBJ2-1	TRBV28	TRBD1	TGTGCCAGCATAGGACTGGGGACAGGTAGAAATGAGCAGTTCTTC	CASIGLGTGRNEQFF
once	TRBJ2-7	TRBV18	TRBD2	TGTGCCAGCTCACCTGCACCCAGCGGGAGAGAGTACGAGCAGTACTTC	CASSPAPSGREYEQYF
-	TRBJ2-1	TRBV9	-	TGTGCCAGCAGCCCAAGGAGCCAGGGGGGCATGGGAGCGGGAGCCCTTTATGAGCAGTTCTTC	CASSPRSQGGMGAGALYEQFF
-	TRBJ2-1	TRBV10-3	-	TGTGCCATCAGTGCTGGGGTAGATCGGTTCTTC	CAISAGVDRFF
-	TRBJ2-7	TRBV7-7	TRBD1	TGTGCCAGCAGCCGTGGACAGGGCAACGAGCAGTACTTC	CASSRGQGNEQYF
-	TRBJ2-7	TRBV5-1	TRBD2	TGCGCCAGCACCCCTAGCGGGATGGCCTACGAGCAGTACTTC	CASTPSGMAYEQYF
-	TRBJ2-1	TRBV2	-	TGTGCCAGCAGCCTAAACAACTTCGATGAGCAGTTCTTC	CASSLNNFDEQFF
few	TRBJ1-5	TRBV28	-	TGTGCCAGCAGCGACGGTCTACGAGGCAATCAGCCCCAGCATTTT	CASSDGLRGNQPQHF
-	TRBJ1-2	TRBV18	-	TGTGCCAGCTCACTACCGGCAGGGTCCTATGGCTACACCTTC	CASSLPAGSYGYTF
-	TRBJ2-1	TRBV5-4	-	TGTGCCAGCAGTCCGGGTAGCTTGTATGAGCAGTTCTTC	CASSPGSLYEQFF
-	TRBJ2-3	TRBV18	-	TGTGCCAGCTCACCGAGCGTTGATACGCAGTATTTT	CASSPSVDTQYF